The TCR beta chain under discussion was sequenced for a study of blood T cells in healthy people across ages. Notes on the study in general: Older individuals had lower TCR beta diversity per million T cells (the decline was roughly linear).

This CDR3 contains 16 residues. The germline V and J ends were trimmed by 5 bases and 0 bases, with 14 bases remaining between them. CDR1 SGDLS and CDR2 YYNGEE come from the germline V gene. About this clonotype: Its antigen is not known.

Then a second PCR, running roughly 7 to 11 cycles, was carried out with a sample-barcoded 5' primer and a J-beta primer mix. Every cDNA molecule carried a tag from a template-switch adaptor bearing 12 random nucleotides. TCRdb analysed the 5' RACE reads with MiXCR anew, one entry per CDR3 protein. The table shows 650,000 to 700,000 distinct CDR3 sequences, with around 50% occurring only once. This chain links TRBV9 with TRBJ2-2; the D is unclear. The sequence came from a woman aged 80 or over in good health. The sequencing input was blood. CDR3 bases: TGTGCCAGCAGTGGCCCCCGACACGCGAACACCGGGGAGCTGTTTTTT. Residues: CASSGPRHANTGELFF.